These 28 T cell receptor beta chains originate from one sample sequenced in a study of CD8 T cells in Susac syndrome. RNA was extracted with the RNeasy kit, and a quantity of roughly 0.45 to 1 ug was reverse transcribed using random hexamers. Using its own MiXCR run on the immunoSEQ multiplex PCR reads, TCRdb lists one record per CDR3 protein. The sample has approximately 150,000 distinct CDR3 sequences, approximately 94% seen once. Sequenced: CD4+ T cells from PBMCs. These receptors were obtained from a human donor in good health.

The V gene is TRBV27, the J gene TRBJ2-6, with TRBD1 as a possible D gene (6 bases). The V end was cut by 4 bases, the J end by 0 bases, with 16 bases between. CDR1 and CDR2 (germline): MNHEY, SMNVEV (reference sequence). The CDR3 is made up of 18 amino acids. The CDR3 loop is CASSSYGTQYSGANVLTF. CDR3 DNA: TGTGCCAGCAGTTCCTACGGGACACAGTACTCTGGGGCCAACGTCCTGACTTTC.

This clonotype was seen just once. The V and J genes are TRBV20-1 and TRBJ2-5; 7 positions match TRBD2. Looked up from germline, CDR1 is DFQATT and CDR2 is SNEGSKA (reference sequence). V was clipped by 3 bases and J by 3 bases; unmatched bases: 7. This CDR3 has 14 amino acids. CDR3: CSASPGAGEETQYF. CDR3 bases: TGCAGTGCTAGTCCCGGGGCGGGAGAAGAGACCCAGTACTTC.

The rearrangement uses TRBV27 and TRBJ1-3; D ambiguous. Between the trimmed V and J ends, which lost 4 bases and 0 bases, there was a span of 7 bases. Germline lookup yields CDR1 MNHEY and CDR2 SMNVEV (reference sequence). This CDR3 has 14 amino acids. In nucleotides, the CDR3 is TGTGCCAGCAGTTCTTTGGGCTCTGGAAACACCATATATTTT. As protein: CASSSLGSGNTIYF.

V is TRBV5-1 and J is TRBJ2-1; the D is unclear. Trimming took off 0 bases at V and 9 bases at J, with 10 bases between the two ends. This CDR3 is built from 13 residues. CDR1 is SGHRS and CDR2 is YFSETQ in the germline V gene. The CDR3 nucleotides are TGCGCCAGCAGCTTGGCAGGATTGGGTGAGCAGTTCTTC. It is translated as CASSLAGLGEQFF.

V and J are TRBV18 and TRBJ2-5; 13 bases are shared with TRBD2. Germline V CDR1 and CDR2: KGHSH, LQKENI. CDR3 length: 17 residues. V lost 3 bases and J lost 4; bases outside the gene matches: 8. The CDR3 sequence: CASSPSPGLAGVETQYF. CDR3 sequence (DNA): TGTGCCAGCTCACCCTCGCCTGGACTAGCGGGAGTAGAGACCCAGTACTTC. The full variable domain, in which reference TRBV18 and TRBJ2-5 provide the parts outside the CDR3, is NAGVMQNPRHLVRRRGQEARLRCSPMKGHSHVYWYRQLPEEGLKFMVYLQKENIIDESGMPKERFSAEFPKEGPSILRIQQVVRGDSAAYFCASSPSPGLAGVETQYFGPGTRLLVL.

V and J are TRBV24-1 and TRBJ2-1, with TRBD2 identical over 7 bases. The V and J ends lost 7 bases and 0 bases, in that order; junction bases with no gene match: 5. The CDR3 totals 15 residues. Germline assignment: CDR1 KGHDR and CDR2 SFDVKD. The CDR3 sequence is CATSASGGSYNEQFF. The CDR3 DNA follows: TGTGCCACCAGCGCCTCGGGGGGCTCCTACAATGAGCAGTTCTTC.

The chain joins TRBV4-1 to TRBJ2-2, with 12 bases lining up with TRBD2. CDR1 MGHRA and CDR2 YSYEKL come from the germline V gene. The CDR3 has 18 residues. V lost 3 bases, J lost 1 base, and 6 bases stayed unmatched. The CDR3 loop is CASSQRGLAGRNTGELFF. DNA for the CDR3: TGCGCCAGCAGCCAGAGGGGACTAGCGGGTAGGAACACCGGGGAGCTGTTTTTT.

This chain joins TRBV20-1 and TRBJ2-7; D may be TRBD2 (6 bases). Germline-derived CDR1 and CDR2 are DFQATT and SNEGSKA (reference sequence). The CDR3 contains 12 residues. The CDR3 here is CTGGTPTEEQYF. Here the CDR3 DNA reads TGCACTGGCGGGACTCCTACTGAGGAGCAGTACTTC.

The J gene is TRBJ1-1, the V gene TRBV3-1; D is perhaps TRBD1 (6 bases). CDR1 and CDR2 (germline): LGHDT, YNNKEL (reference sequence). The CDR3 is 16 residues long. Trimming took off 2 bases at V and 1 base at J, with 14 bases between the two ends. The CDR3 loop reads CASSQRGGGKNTEAFF. CDR3 coding DNA: TGTGCCAGCAGCCAAAGGGGGGGAGGGAAGAACACTGAAGCTTTCTTT.

The V gene is TRBV2, the J gene TRBJ2-3; 7 bases align to TRBD2. Germline V lookup: CDR1 SNHLY, CDR2 FYNNEI. Trimming removed 7 bases from V and 4 bases from J; junction bases left unmatched: 11. This CDR3 has 15 residues. The CDR3 spells CASNLRVGGADTQYF. CDR3 nucleotide sequence: TGTGCCAGCAACCTCAGGGTTGGGGGGGCAGATACGCAGTATTTT.

The chain uses TRBV2 and TRBJ2-7; 10 nucleotides align to TRBD2. Per germline, CDR1 SNHLY and CDR2 FYNNEI. This CDR3 has 13 residues. With V trimmed by 6 bases and J by 5 bases, 4 bases remained unmatched. Here the CDR3 reads CASSPGLANEQYF. CDR3 bases: TGTGCCAGCAGCCCGGGACTAGCGAACGAGCAGTACTTC.

The chain carries TRBV2 and TRBJ2-7; the D is unclear. In germline, CDR1 is SNHLY, CDR2 FYNNEI. The ends were cut back, 6 bases at V and 7 bases at J, with 7 bases in the middle. The length of the CDR3 is 10 residues. The CDR3 loop reads CASSVIEQYF. Here the CDR3 DNA reads TGTGCCAGCAGCGTAATTGAGCAGTACTTC.

The V and J genes are TRBV20-1 and TRBJ1-4, with TRBD1 as a possible D gene (6 bases). Germline CDR1 is DFQATT and CDR2 is SNEGSKA (reference sequence). V was clipped by 0 bases and J by 4 bases, with 12 bases between them. This CDR3 region has 15 residues. This CDR3 reads CSARDSGGINEKLFF. In nucleotides, the CDR3 is TGCAGTGCTAGAGATTCGGGGGGCATTAATGAAAAACTGTTTTTT.

This chain connects TRBV7-9 to TRBJ2-7; 10 nucleotides line up with TRBD2. Germline loops: CDR1 SEHNR, CDR2 FQNEAQ (reference sequence). Trimming took 7 bases from V and 3 from J; bases not matched to a gene: 9. The CDR3 extends over 15 amino acids. CDR3 in amino acids: CASTPALAGYYEQYF. The CDR3 DNA sequence: TGTGCCAGCACCCCTGCACTAGCGGGATACTACGAGCAGTACTTC.

The chain has TRBV20-1 and TRBJ2-1; 9 positions match TRBD1. The V and J ends lost 6 bases and 0 bases, in that order; junction bases with no gene match: 3. The V gene's germline CDR1 is DFQATT and CDR2 SNEGSKA (reference sequence). The CDR3 loop spans 14 amino acids. The chain's CDR3 is CSATGGASYNEQFF. The CDR3 bases are TGCAGTGCGACAGGGGGGGCCTCCTACAATGAGCAGTTCTTC.

The gene calls are TRBV27 and TRBJ1-1; D possibly corresponds to TRBD1 (6 bases). This CDR3 is 15 amino acids long. Looked up from germline, CDR1 is MNHEY and CDR2 is SMNVEV (reference sequence). Between the trimmed V and J ends, which lost 7 bases and 1 base, there was a span of 16 bases. CDR3 in DNA: TGTGCCAGCACCCGACTTACGGGACAGAACACTGAAGCTTTCTTT. Encoded protein: CASTRLTGQNTEAFF.

The chain employs TRBV27 and TRBJ1-4; no definite D call. V lost 2 bases and J 5 bases, leaving 9 bases between the germline ends. CDR3 length equals 14 residues. Germline-derived CDR1 and CDR2 are MNHEY and SMNVEV (reference sequence). CDR3 region: CASSLLPRNEKLFF. The CDR3 DNA sequence: TGTGCCAGCAGTTTACTCCCCCGGAATGAAAAACTGTTTTTT. Variable domain in full (rest from reference TRBV27 and TRBJ1-4): EAQVTQNPRYLITVTGKKLTVTCSQNMNHEYMSWYRQDPGLGLRQIYYSMNVEVTDKGDVPEGYKVSRKEKRNFPLILESPSPNQTSLYFCASSLLPRNEKLFFGSGTQLSVL.

V gene TRBV5-1 combines with J gene TRBJ2-1, with a possible D match to TRBD1 (5 bases). The germline gives CDR1 SGHRS, CDR2 YFSETQ. V was pared by 0 bases and J by 8 bases, with 12 bases between. This CDR3 spans 14 amino acids. The CDR3: CASSLGAGSYEQFF. As DNA, the CDR3 is TGCGCCAGCAGCTTGGGGGCAGGGTCCTATGAGCAGTTCTTC.

This clonotype came up a few times. V gene TRBV29-1 combines with J gene TRBJ2-7, with 7 bases matching TRBD2. Germline CDR1 SQVTM, CDR2 ANQGSEA. Trimming at V came to 6 bases and at J to 1 base, leaving 3 bases not matched to a gene. The CDR3 spans 12 residues. The CDR3 DNA follows: TGCAGCGTAGTGCGGGGGTCCTACGAGCAGTACTTC. Amino acid sequence: CSVVRGSYEQYF.

This chain links TRBV5-4 with TRBJ1-2, with 9 bases fitting TRBD1. This CDR3 region has 15 residues. Looked up from germline, CDR1 is SGHNT and CDR2 is YYREEE (reference sequence). J was trimmed by 8 bases and V by 2 bases; bases with no gene match: 10. The CDR3, as DNA: TGTGCCAGCAGCTTAAAGACAGGGGGTCTCCGGGGCTACACCTTC. This gives the protein CASSLKTGGLRGYTF.

The chain is built from TRBV24-1 and TRBJ2-1, with 13 bases identical to TRBD2. The CDR3 spans 19 residues. CDR1 KGHDR and CDR2 SFDVKD come from the germline V gene. V was pared by 3 bases and J by 0 bases, with 7 bases of the junction left unmatched. CDR3 nucleotides: TGTGCCACCAGTGATCCCGGACTAGCGGGAGTAAGCTCCTACAATGAGCAGTTCTTC. It specifies CATSDPGLAGVSSYNEQFF.

The chain carries TRBV18 and TRBJ2-5; no reliable D call. The CDR3 runs to 13 residues. With 4 bases removed from V and 5 bases from J, the gap between germline ends came to 11 bases. Germline V gives CDR1 KGHSH, CDR2 LQKENI. The CDR3 reads CASSQVERETQYF. Here the CDR3 DNA reads TGTGCCAGCTCACAGGTGGAGAGGGAGACCCAGTACTTC.

This clonotype was seen a few times. CDR3 DNA sequence: TGTGCCAGCAGCCGTACGGGGACCCAGTACTTC. As protein: CASSRTGTQYF. V is TRBV6-2 or TRBV6-3 and J is TRBJ2-5, with no clear D. Trimming removed 6 bases at V and 7 bases at J, with 9 bases between. Germline lookup yields CDR1 MNHEY and CDR2 SVGEGT. This CDR3 spans 11 amino acids.

V is TRBV30 and J is TRBJ2-1; D remains unclear. Germline lookup yields CDR1 GTSNPN and CDR2 SVGIG (reference sequence). This CDR3 comprises 15 residues. The V and J ends lost 4 bases and 0 bases respectively, with 13 bases between them. The CDR3 here is CAWNSDTFSYNEQFF. In nucleotides, the CDR3 is TGTGCCTGGAATTCAGACACGTTCTCCTACAATGAGCAGTTCTTC.

V and J are TRBV28 and TRBJ1-5, with a weak D call TRBD1 (5 bases). Germline V CDR1 and CDR2: MDHEN, SYDVKM. V was pared by 7 bases and J by 2 bases, with 15 bases between. The CDR3 spans 15 residues. CDR3 residues: CASMVKGQGNQPQHF. The CDR3 DNA follows: TGTGCCAGCATGGTAAAGGGGCAAGGCAATCAGCCCCAGCATTTT.

The chain is built from TRBV5-6 and TRBJ2-3; 7 nucleotides line up with TRBD1. Germline-derived CDR1 and CDR2 are SGHDT and YYEEEE. CDR3 size: 15 residues. V lost 2 bases to trimming and J lost 7 bases; unmatched junction nucleotides: 10. CDR3 residues: CASSFTTGKRNTQYF. CDR3 in DNA: TGTGCCAGCAGCTTTACGACAGGGAAGAGGAATACGCAGTATTTT.

This rearrangement joins TRBV12-3 or TRBV12-4 to TRBJ2-1; D remains unclear. Trimming took 3 bases from V and 10 from J, leaving 13 bases between them. CDR3 length: 13 residues. The CDR3 sequence: CASSFFTGTEQFF. CDR3 DNA: TGTGCCAGCAGTTTCTTTACTGGCACCGAGCAGTTCTTC.

This chain uses TRBV5-1 with TRBJ2-7; 11 bases align to TRBD1. Trimming took 4 bases from V and 6 from J; bases not matched to a gene: 3. This CDR3 is built from 13 residues. Germline CDR1 reads SGHRS; CDR2 reads YFSETQ. The CDR3 DNA is TGCGCCAGCAGCCCTGGGACAGGGGGCGAGCAGTACTTC. It codes for CASSPGTGGEQYF.